In its sample, the clone carrying this TCR beta chain was seen many times. This CDR3 contains 14 residues. The trim removed 6 bases at V and 5 bases at J, leaving 8 bases unmatched. This record comes from a study of Graves' ophthalmopathy and Graves' hyperthyroidism. RNA transcripts yielded amplified TCR beta CDR3 regions. Following a first-round RT-PCR that used HTBI primers, a second-round multiplex PCR was carried out. TCRdb called the multiplex PCR reads again in MiXCR, with one record for every CDR3 protein. Seen here are about 370,000 distinct CDR3 sequences, about a sixth observed once, and the top ten hold 2% to 3%.

Sequencing was carried out using peripheral blood. V usage is TRBV12-3 or TRBV12-4 and J usage is TRBJ2-7, with 9 bases fitting TRBD1. The sequence derives from an adult woman with stable Graves' hyperthyroidism. Here the CDR3 DNA reads TGTGCCAGCAGAATAGGACAGGGGTTCGACGAGCAGTACTTC. This sequence encodes CASRIGQGFDEQYF.